This T cell receptor beta chain was observed in a study of CD8 T cells in ankylosing spondylitis. This clonotype was recorded at least ten times. TCRdb passed the 5' RACE reads through MiXCR, listing each CDR3 protein once. The sample lists 200,000 to 250,000 distinct CDR3 sequences, roughly 8.2% seen once, with 4% to 5% in the top ten. CDR1 is ENHRY, CDR2 SYGVKD, per germline. V was clipped by 4 bases and J by 4 bases, with 4 bases between them. This CDR3 spans 12 amino acids. The sequenced sample consisted of blood, either unsorted or a sorted T cell fraction (not recorded which). This TCR was sampled from a female donor with ankylosing spondylitis or in good health (not recorded which). V gene TRBV10-3 combines with J gene TRBJ2-2; no reliable D call. CDR3 sequence reads: CAISGSTGELFF. In nucleotides, the CDR3 is TGTGCCATCAGTGGAAGCACCGGGGAGCTGTTTTTT.